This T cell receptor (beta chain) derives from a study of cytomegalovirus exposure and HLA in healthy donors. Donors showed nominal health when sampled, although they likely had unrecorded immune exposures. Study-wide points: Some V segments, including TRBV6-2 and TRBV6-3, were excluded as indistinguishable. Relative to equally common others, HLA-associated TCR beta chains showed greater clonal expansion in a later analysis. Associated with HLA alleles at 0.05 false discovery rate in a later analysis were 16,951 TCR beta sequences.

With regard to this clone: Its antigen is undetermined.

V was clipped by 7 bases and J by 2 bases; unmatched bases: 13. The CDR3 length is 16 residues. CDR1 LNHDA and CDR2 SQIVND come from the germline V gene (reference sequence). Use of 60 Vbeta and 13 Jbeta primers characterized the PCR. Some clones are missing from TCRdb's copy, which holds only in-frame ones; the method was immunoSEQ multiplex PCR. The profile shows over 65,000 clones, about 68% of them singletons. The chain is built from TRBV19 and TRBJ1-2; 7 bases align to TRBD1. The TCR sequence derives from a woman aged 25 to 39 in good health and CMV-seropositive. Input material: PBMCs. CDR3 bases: TGTGCCAGTAAAGGCGAGGGGACAGCTTCCAACTATGGCTACACCTTC. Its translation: CASKGEGTASNYGYTF.